This T cell receptor (beta chain) was retrieved from a study of PD-1 blockade in classical Hodgkin lymphoma. Germline values: CDR1 ENHRY, CDR2 SYGVKD. The V end was cut by 4 bases, the J end by 2 bases, with 11 bases between. The CDR3 loop spans 14 amino acids. Libraries were prepared by immunoSEQ multiplex PCR; TCRdb keeps only in-frame clonotypes and omits some of them. The sample includes 120,000 to 150,000 clones, around four fifths of them seen just once. Study conclusions and caveats: Newly diagnosed patients reportedly had lower baseline TCR diversity than healthy donors. Complete responders showed a baseline diversity that resembled the diversity of newly diagnosed patients.

Relapses following autologous stem cell transplantation were seen in all patients, with brentuximab vedotin exposure varying. About this clone: Antigen specificity is unknown.

This TCR derives from a human donor with classical Hodgkin lymphoma. The material sequenced was peripheral blood mononuclear cells (PBMCs), taken before the second cycle of nivolumab. The chain recombines TRBV10-3 with TRBJ2-5; D is unclear. CDR3: CAISGQQLQETQYF. Written as DNA, the CDR3 is TGTGCCATCAGTGGGCAACAGTTACAAGAGACCCAGTACTTC.